These 8 T cell receptor beta chains were sequenced from one sample in a study of T cells after yellow fever vaccination. TCRdb re-called the 5' RACE reads through MiXCR, storing one row per CDR3 protein. The sample has tens of thousands of distinct CDR3 sequences, approximately 5% seen once. Material: PBMCs, either bulk or a sorted T-cell subset (CD4+, CD8+, memory, or dextramer-sorted; not recorded which), obtained 15 days after the yellow fever booster vaccination. The receptors come from a man in his thirties or forties who received the YFV17D yellow fever vaccine.

This clonotype was seen at least ten times. This rearrangement joins TRBV29-1 to TRBJ2-1; 8 nucleotides agree with TRBD1. V lost 2 bases to trimming and J lost 4 bases; unmatched junction nucleotides: 10. CDR1 and CDR2 (germline): SQVTM, ANQGSEA. This CDR3 is built from 16 residues. The CDR3 reads CSVETGGEALYNEQFF. In nucleotides, the CDR3 is TGCAGCGTTGAAACAGGGGGAGAAGCATTATACAATGAGCAGTTCTTC.

In this sample, this clonotype turned up many times. V is TRBV29-1 and J is TRBJ2-7; a weak D match, TRBD1 (6 bases). V lost 1 base, J lost 6 bases, and 13 bases lay in between. Germline V gene data show CDR1 as SQVTM and CDR2 as ANQGSEA. The CDR3 has 13 residues. The CDR3 DNA sequence: TGCAGCGTTGAAGGCCCCAGGGGTGGCGAGCAGTACTTC. Protein sequence: CSVEGPRGGEQYF.

By frequency in the sample, this clonotype is medium-sized. J is TRBJ2-4 and V is TRBV12-3 or TRBV12-4; tentatively, D is TRBD1 (5 bases). CDR3 size: 13 residues. Trimming cost V 5 bases and J 7 bases, with 12 bases left between them. The CDR3 nucleotides are TGTGCCAGCAGTCTTAACAGGTGGAACATTCAGTACTTC. As protein: CASSLNRWNIQYF.

Many counts were recorded for this clonotype. The CDR3 nucleotides are TGTGCCAGCAGCTTGTGGGGGACTAGCGGGAGCCCTCAACAGACCCAGTACTTC. Its protein is CASSLWGTSGSPQQTQYF. The gene calls are TRBV5-6 and TRBJ2-5, with 14 bases lining up with TRBD2. This CDR3 is 18 amino acids long. CDR1 and CDR2 from the germline V gene are SGHDT and YYEEEE. J was trimmed by 6 bases and V by 1 base; bases with no gene match: 11.

By sample share, this clonotype is medium-sized. The J gene is TRBJ2-2, the V gene TRBV10-2, with TRBD2 matching 8 bases. The CDR3 contains 14 residues. Germline V gene sequence: CDR1 WSHSY, CDR2 SAAADI. V lost 6 bases and J lost 6; bases outside the gene matches: 6. CDR3 sequence (DNA): TGCGCCAGCAGCCCGGGACTAGTGTCCGGGGAGCTGTTTTTT. Amino acid sequence: CASSPGLVSGELFF.

This clonotype was counted many times. The V gene is TRBV7-9, the J gene TRBJ2-1, with 9 bases matching TRBD2. The CDR3 is made up of 19 amino acids. V was pared by 1 base and J by 2 bases, with 12 bases of the junction left unmatched. Germline V lookup: CDR1 SEHNR, CDR2 FQNEAQ (reference sequence). CDR3 sequence: CASSLVMAGGRRAYNEQFF. The CDR3 bases are TGTGCCAGCAGCTTAGTAATGGCGGGAGGGCGTCGGGCCTACAATGAGCAGTTCTTC.

This clonotype came up many times. The chain employs TRBV7-9 and TRBJ2-1; possibly TRBD1 for D (6 bases). V lost 5 bases, J lost 0 bases, and 14 bases lay in between. Germline values: CDR1 SEHNR, CDR2 FQNEAQ (reference sequence). The CDR3 has 16 residues. As DNA, the CDR3 is TGTGCCAGCAGCAACAAGGGACAAGCCTCCTACAATGAGCAGTTCTTC. Its protein product is CASSNKGQASYNEQFF.

This clonotype has a count of ten or more. This sequence joins TRBV6-1 and TRBJ1-2; 7 bases line up with TRBD1. V trimming: 10 bases; J trimming: 7 bases; junction bases outside the gene matches: 9. There are 12 residues in the CDR3. Per the germline V gene, CDR1 is MNHNS and CDR2 is SASEGT. CDR3 coding DNA: TGTGCCACCCCAGGACAGGTTGTTGGCTACACCTTC. Translated: CATPGQVVGYTF.